Reported below is one TCR beta chain. Its target is unknown. This record comes from a study of shared clonotypes between healthy human individuals. Study overall: Plates per donor: three CD4 naive, three CD4 memory, two CD8 naive, one CD8 memory. Study-wide points: Naive subsets tended to show greater estimated richness than memory subsets. Compared with clonotypes that all four donors shared, non-shared clonotypes had lower generation probabilities.

Per the authors' pipeline: Quality scores were absent from the junction-only immunoSEQ sequences, so filtering differed. Here immunoSEQ multiplex PCR was the method, and the copy in TCRdb shows in-frame clones only, minus some. That table supplies the V and J calls and clone size; D and trimming were determined from the DNA. The sample contains 2 million to 3 million clones, 93% of which appear only once. The V gene's germline CDR1 is SGHRS and CDR2 YFSETQ. The CDR3 is 17 residues long. Germline trimming cut 0 bases from V and 1 base from J; bases unmatched to any gene: 9. This TCR came from a young man in good health. Some clones in this sample may be carry-over from other donors' samples. Input material: naive CD4+ T cells from PBMCs. Subset given: CD45RA+ positively selected. The chain combines TRBV5-1 with TRBJ2-7; 8 nucleotides match TRBD2. DNA for the CDR3: TGCGCCAGCAGCTTGGCGCTAGCGGGTGCCAGATCCTACGAGCAGTACTTC. Translated: CASSLALAGARSYEQYF. The variable domain in full, completed from reference TRBV5-1 and TRBJ2-7, reads KAGVTQTPRYLIKTRGQQVTLSCSPISGHRSVSWYQQTPGQGLQFLFEYFSETQRNKGNFPGRFSGRQFSNSRSEMNVSTLELGDSALYLCASSLALAGARSYEQYFGPGTRLTVT.